The 2 T cell receptor beta chains in this list originate from one sample, sequenced in a study of blood T cell repertoires in COVID-19. Repertoires were generated with immunoSEQ multiplex PCR, while TCRdb's copy carries only in-frame clones and drops some. Among fewer than 400,000 clones listed, 85% to 90% were seen once. Sequencing used PBMCs or T cells enriched from blood (not recorded which). Every receptor here comes from a woman in her twenties or thirties who had recovered from COVID-19.

The chain carries TRBV5-4 and TRBJ2-7; weak D call: TRBD2 (6 bases). The CDR3 is 16 residues long. Trimming removed 0 bases from V and 4 bases from J, with 17 bases in between. Germline V gives CDR1 SGHNT, CDR2 YYREEE (reference sequence). The CDR3 coding sequence is TGTGCCAGCAGCTTGGGGGCGGGGCAGGATGGGTACGAGCAGTACTTC. This codes for CASSLGAGQDGYEQYF.

This clone was seen a single time. This chain connects TRBV19 to TRBJ1-5; D ambiguous. This CDR3 is built from 15 residues. Trimming cost V 3 bases and J 3 bases, with 12 bases left between them. Germline CDR1 LNHDA, CDR2 SQIVND (reference sequence). The CDR3 is CASSIVGSHNQPQHF. CDR3 bases: TGTGCCAGTAGTATTGTCGGGTCCCACAATCAGCCCCAGCATTTT.